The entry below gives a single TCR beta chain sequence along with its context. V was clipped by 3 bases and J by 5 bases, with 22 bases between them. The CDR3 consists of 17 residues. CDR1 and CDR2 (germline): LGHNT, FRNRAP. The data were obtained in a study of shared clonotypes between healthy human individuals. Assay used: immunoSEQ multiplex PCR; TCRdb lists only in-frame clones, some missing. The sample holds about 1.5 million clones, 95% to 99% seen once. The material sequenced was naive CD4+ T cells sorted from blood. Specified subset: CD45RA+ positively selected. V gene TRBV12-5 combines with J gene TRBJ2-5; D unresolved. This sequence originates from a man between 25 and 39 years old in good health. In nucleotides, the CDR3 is TGTGCTAGTGGTTTACCTCTTTGGGTCCATGGTCCGGAGACCCAGTACTTC. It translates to CASGLPLWVHGPETQYF.